The rows below give T cell receptor beta chains drawn from one sample of a study of low-dose radiotherapy and immunotherapy resistance in tumors. TCRdb itself ran the reads through MiXCR, one entry per CDR3 protein. The top ten clones hold 0.8% to 1.3% of a sample with some 88,000 distinct CDR3 sequences, more than 7.5% of them seen once. The source was PBMCs, collected before treatment. The receptors derive from a male donor with prostate cancer. CDR3s leave out the opening cysteine and the closing phenylalanine or tryptophan. D genes are given only for firm matches.

V	J	D	CDR3
TRBV20-1	TRBJ1-1	.	SARDRGAEAF
TRBV7-2	TRBJ1-1	TRBD1	ASSLDPGGNTEAF
TRBV29-1	TRBJ2-5	.	SVELVGETQY
TRBV2	TRBJ2-3	.	ASSEWRASTDTQY
TRBV20-1	TRBJ2-1	.	SGRSHNEQF
TRBV20-1	TRBJ2-7	.	SARVETTNRQY
TRBV13	TRBJ2-5	.	ASSAKSTGRETQY
TRBV10-3	TRBJ1-2	TRBD1	AISDARGYGYT
TRBV27	TRBJ2-7	.	ASGWVRSSYEQY
TRBV28	TRBJ2-7	TRBD2	AIDPSAGAPEQY
TRBV24-1	TRBJ2-3	.	ATSDGERGTDTQY
TRBV27	TRBJ2-1	TRBD2	ASSSRLAGSSYNEQF
TRBV20-1	TRBJ2-5	.	SAKNGPQETQY
TRBV5-1	TRBJ2-2	.	ASSFLGNRNTGELF
TRBV4-2	TRBJ2-1	.	ASSQDRGSDEQF
TRBV3-1	TRBJ2-1	.	ASSQDYSTNNEQF
TRBV20-1	TRBJ2-2	.	SAHDGPGELF
TRBV18	TRBJ2-6	TRBD1	ASSSSAGGSSGANVLT
TRBV7-2	TRBJ1-1	.	ASSSQQGSGPEAF
TRBV6-6	TRBJ2-7	TRBD2	ASSLTSGINEQY
TRBV7-6	TRBJ2-3	.	ASSLDPTDPTDTQY
TRBV9	TRBJ2-2	.	ASSVGIRGTGELF
TRBV19	TRBJ2-4	TRBD2	ASSPAGGRNIQY
TRBV7-2	TRBJ2-3	.	ASSSYSTDTQY
TRBV11-2	TRBJ1-3	.	ASSPQSASGNTIY
TRBV29-1	TRBJ2-3	TRBD2	SVATSGGTDTQY
TRBV29-1	TRBJ2-1	.	STGRFGANYNEQF
TRBV9	TRBJ2-1	TRBD2	ASSATSGIREEQF
TRBV7-2	TRBJ2-7	.	ASSLSSGTEGSEQY
TRBV9	TRBJ1-5	.	ASSPYGTGNQPQH
TRBV6-6	TRBJ2-2	.	ASAPHANTGELF
TRBV20-1	TRBJ1-2	.	SARADRPYGYT
TRBV10-3	TRBJ2-1	.	AISESDEQF
TRBV29-1	TRBJ1-1	TRBD1	SVGTGWTEAF
TRBV19	TRBJ2-7	TRBD2	ASSISLLSSWEGHYEQY
TRBV14	TRBJ2-5	TRBD1	ASSLRDRGFQETQY
TRBV12-3/TRBV12-4	TRBJ2-7	.	ASSFGASSYEQY
TRBV4-1	TRBJ1-5	TRBD1	ASRAGTGNNQPQH
TRBV29-1	TRBJ2-5	TRBD1	SVRTGGLETQY
TRBV7-6	TRBJ2-3	TRBD2	ASSRTSGIGDTQY
TRBV4-1	TRBJ2-7	TRBD2	ASSQPTSGRAYEQY
TRBV7-2	TRBJ2-5	.	ASSSLGEGVTQY
TRBV6-5	TRBJ1-3	.	ASSYSFSSGNTIY
TRBV5-1	TRBJ2-7	.	ASSSGTPGYEQY
TRBV6-2/TRBV6-3	TRBJ2-7	.	ASRYEYEQY
TRBV30	TRBJ2-7	TRBD1	AWRRQGVYEQY
TRBV27	TRBJ1-5	TRBD1	ASSKQGAGNQPQH
TRBV20-1	TRBJ2-3	.	SASHSRTSTDTQY
TRBV3-1	TRBJ2-2	.	ASSPGEGRAGELF
TRBV28	TRBJ2-7	.	ASSLTTEQY
TRBV27	TRBJ1-1	TRBD1	ASSLRQGGNTEAF
TRBV28	TRBJ1-1	.	ASSPPGGGTEAF
TRBV25-1	TRBJ2-7	.	ASRESGNHEQY
TRBV29-1	TRBJ2-3	TRBD1	VKQGASDTQY
TRBV12-3/TRBV12-4	TRBJ2-2	.	ASRMETGELFF